One and the same sample provided the 27 T cell receptor beta chains below, sequenced in a study of Ad26.COV2.S vaccination and SARS-CoV-2 variants. Treatment specified: around 19 received Ad26.COV2.S at low or high dose, single or two shots; about 5 received placebo; per-sample allocation not given. Samples came from day 63 after the first vaccine or placebo injection. TCRdb's table, derived via immunoSEQ multiplex PCR, lists solely in-frame clones and lacks some. The sample yields more than 300,000 clones, around nine tenths seen once. The input for sequencing was peripheral blood, taken in a trial of Ad26.COV2.S vaccine versus placebo. The receptor set was obtained from a person aged 18-65 years who received the Ad26.COV2.S COVID-19 vaccine or a placebo.

The gene calls are TRBV4-3 and TRBJ2-1; 7 positions agree with TRBD2. The junction had 2 bases not matched to a gene; V was cut back by 0 bases and J by 0 bases. Germline V CDR1 and CDR2: LGHNA, YSLEER. The CDR3 length is 16 residues. CDR3 residues: CASSQELASSYNEQFF. Here the CDR3 DNA reads TGCGCCAGCAGCCAAGAACTAGCGAGCTCCTACAATGAGCAGTTCTTC.

The J gene is TRBJ2-3, the V gene TRBV6-5; 7 bases are a match to TRBD2. Germline V gene lookup returns CDR1 MNHEY and CDR2 SVGAGI. The V and J ends lost 6 bases and 1 base, in that order; junction bases with no gene match: 4. The CDR3 is made up of 14 amino acids. For the CDR3, the DNA is TGTGCCAGCAGGACTACTAGCGGCACAGATACGCAGTATTTT. Its translation is CASRTTSGTDTQYF.

This clone was detected a few times. The rearrangement links TRBV20-1 to TRBJ2-1, with D unresolved. This CDR3 contains 11 residues. V was shortened by 6 bases and J by 4 bases, with 7 bases between the two germline ends. The V gene's germline CDR1 is DFQATT and CDR2 SNEGSKA (reference sequence). In DNA, the CDR3 is TGCAGTGCCGAGCGTTACAATGAGCAGTTCTTC. It specifies CSAERYNEQFF.

This clone was detected only once. V and J are TRBV11-2 and TRBJ1-1; D is unclear. The CDR3 totals 13 residues. Trimming took off 4 bases at V and 0 bases at J, with 6 bases between the two ends. Germline CDR1 is SGHAT and CDR2 is FQNNGV. The CDR3 loop is CASSWGMNTEAFF. The DNA for the CDR3 is TGTGCCAGCAGCTGGGGTATGAACACTGAAGCTTTCTTT.

The rearrangement links TRBV6-2 or TRBV6-3 to TRBJ2-5; D possibly corresponds to TRBD1 (5 bases). The CDR3 loop spans 12 amino acids. Germline V gene sequence: CDR1 MNHEY, CDR2 SVGEGT. Trimming pared 4 bases from V and 5 bases from J, leaving 8 bases between. CDR3 coding DNA: TGTGCCAGCAGTTTAGCAGGGGAGACCCAGTACTTC. Translating it yields CASSLAGETQYF.

This clone was picked up one time. This chain links TRBV7-6 with TRBJ1-4; the D is unclear. Germline assignment: CDR1 SGHVS and CDR2 FNYEAQ. V was clipped by 2 bases and J by 8 bases, with 15 bases between them. This CDR3 region has 15 residues. DNA for the CDR3: TGTGCCAGCAGCTTATTGTCGCGCGGAGAGGAAAAACTGTTTTTT. Encoded protein: CASSLLSRGEEKLFF.

V and J are TRBV11-3 and TRBJ2-3, with D tentatively TRBD1 (5 bases). The CDR3 spans 14 residues. Trimming stripped 2 bases from V and 3 bases from J, with 9 bases between. The germline CDR1 and CDR2 sequences are SGHNT and YENEEA. DNA for the CDR3: TGTGCCAGCAGCTTAAGGGGCACAACAGATACGCAGTATTTT. Its translation: CASSLRGTTDTQYF.

The gene calls are TRBV19 and TRBJ2-7; no clear D. Trimming cost V 5 bases and J 0 bases, with 14 bases left between them. The germline gives CDR1 LNHDA, CDR2 SQIVND (reference sequence). This CDR3 has 15 residues. The CDR3 loop reads CASSLTPSDSYEQYF. The DNA for the CDR3 is TGTGCCAGTAGTTTAACGCCATCGGACTCCTACGAGCAGTACTTC. The whole variable domain, filled in from reference TRBV19 and TRBJ2-7, reads DGGITQSPKYLFRKEGQNVTLSCEQNLNHDAMYWYRQDPGQGLRLIYYSQIVNDFQKGDIAEGYSVSREKKESFPLTVTSAQKNPTAFYLCASSLTPSDSYEQYFGPGTRLTVT.

V gene TRBV5-6 combines with J gene TRBJ2-7; D may be TRBD2 (5 bases). V was cut by 0 bases and J by 3 bases, with 7 bases left in between. This CDR3 is 13 amino acids long. Germline V gives CDR1 SGHDT, CDR2 YYEEEE. The CDR3 DNA reads TGTGCCAGCAGCTTGGAACGGGACTACGAGCAGTACTTC. Translated: CASSLERDYEQYF.

The chain has TRBV7-9 and TRBJ1-2; unclear D gene. V was shortened by 1 base and J by 7 bases, with 10 bases between the two germline ends. The CDR3 is 13 amino acids. CDR1 and CDR2 from the germline V gene are SEHNR and FQNEAQ (reference sequence). In DNA, the CDR3 is TGTGCCAGCAGCTTAGGGGAATTACGTGGCTACACCTTC. This encodes CASSLGELRGYTF.

The chain uses TRBV14 and TRBJ2-7; the match to TRBD1 covers 10 bases. V lost 0 bases and J lost 3; bases outside the gene matches: 2. Germline V gene lookup returns CDR1 SGHDN and CDR2 FVKESK. The CDR3 loop spans 15 amino acids. The DNA of the CDR3 is TGTGCCAGCAGCCAAGATAGGGACAGGGGCTACGAGCAGTACTTC. Residues: CASSQDRDRGYEQYF.

The genes are TRBV30 and TRBJ2-2; D may be TRBD2 (6 bases). CDR1 and CDR2 (germline): GTSNPN, SVGIG (reference sequence). The V and J ends lost 5 bases and 4 bases respectively, with 14 bases between them. The CDR3 length is 14 residues. The DNA for the CDR3 is TGTGCCTGGTTAACGGGGGACGTCACCGGGGAGCTGTTTTTT. Its translation: CAWLTGDVTGELFF.

The V call is TRBV5-1, the J call TRBJ2-3, with D tentatively TRBD1 or TRBD2 (5 bases each). The CDR3 is 15 residues long. CDR1 is SGHRS and CDR2 is YFSETQ in the germline V gene. The ends were cut back, 1 base at V and 1 base at J, with 10 bases in the middle. The CDR3 DNA reads TGCGCCAGCAGCTTGCGGGGCTCTCGCACAGATACGCAGTATTTT. It specifies CASSLRGSRTDTQYF.

This clone was observed a single time. The chain joins TRBV6-4 to TRBJ1-6; D is perhaps TRBD1 (5 bases). Germline CDR1 and CDR2: MRHNA and SNTAGT. The ends were cut back, 6 bases at V and 10 bases at J, with 13 bases in the middle. This CDR3 has 13 residues. DNA for the CDR3: TGTGCCAGCAGAAGCGGGACCAGGTCACCCCTCCACTTT. It specifies CASRSGTRSPLHF.

This clone was detected only once. This rearrangement joins TRBV5-1 to TRBJ1-1, with TRBD1 as a possible D gene (5 bases). Germline lookup yields CDR1 SGHRS and CDR2 YFSETQ. This CDR3 is built from 17 residues. The V and J ends lost 4 bases and 4 bases respectively, with 23 bases between them. CDR3 loop: CASSLGGRDLRGTEAFF. The CDR3 region has the DNA TGCGCCAGCAGCCTGGGGGGTAGAGACCTAAGAGGCACTGAAGCTTTCTTT.

This CDR3 is CASSLRLGRNEQFF. CDR3 in DNA: TGTGCCAGCAGCTTAAGGCTAGGGAGGAATGAGCAGTTCTTC. V usage is TRBV7-2 and J usage is TRBJ2-1; D might be TRBD2 (6 bases). The germline V gene encodes CDR1 SGHTA and CDR2 FQGNSA. V was pared by 2 bases and J by 7 bases, with 12 bases between. The CDR3 runs 14 residues.

The V and J genes are TRBV7-9 and TRBJ1-2; 7 bases map to TRBD1. The germline V gene encodes CDR1 SEHNR and CDR2 FQNEAQ (reference sequence). The ends lost 6 bases at V and 8 bases at J; junction bases unmatched: 12. The length of the CDR3 is 14 residues. CDR3 bases: TGTGCCAGCAGTCGGAGGAGACAGGGAGGCGGCTACACCTTC. Translation: CASSRRRQGGGYTF.

The gene calls are TRBV19 and TRBJ2-1; D may correspond to TRBD1 or TRBD2 (5 bases each). Trimming took off 9 bases at V and 4 bases at J, with 7 bases between the two ends. This CDR3 is 11 amino acids long. The germline CDR1 and CDR2 sequences are LNHDA and SQIVND (reference sequence). The CDR3, as DNA: TGTGCCAGCGAGGGGTACAATGAGCAGTTCTTC. Translating it yields CASEGYNEQFF.

A few counts support this clone. V and J are TRBV30 and TRBJ2-2; the match to TRBD2 covers 8 bases. Germline assignment: CDR1 GTSNPN and CDR2 SVGIG (reference sequence). The CDR3 length is 15 residues. Trimming took 2 bases from V and 3 from J; bases not matched to a gene: 5. The CDR3 protein is CAWSRGRSHTGELFF. The CDR3 bases are TGTGCCTGGAGTCGCGGGAGGAGCCACACCGGGGAGCTGTTTTTT.

V is TRBV18 and J is TRBJ1-5; D call uncertain. V gave up 2 bases and J gave up 3 bases, with 8 bases separating them. The CDR3 spans 14 residues. The germline V gene has CDR1 KGHSH and CDR2 LQKENI. This CDR3 reads CASSPSRVNQPQHF. DNA for the CDR3: TGTGCCAGCTCACCAAGTAGGGTCAATCAGCCCCAGCATTTT.

This clone has only a few counts. This rearrangement joins TRBV5-5 to TRBJ1-2; 7 bases line up with TRBD1. The germline gives CDR1 SGHKS, CDR2 YYEKEE (reference sequence). With 2 bases clipped from V and 2 bases from J, the junction kept 6 bases outside the gene matches. CDR3 length: 15 amino acids. The CDR3 loop is CASSLETGSNYGYTF. CDR3 DNA: TGTGCCAGCAGCTTAGAGACAGGGTCAAACTATGGCTACACCTTC.

The chain recombines TRBV9 with TRBJ2-1; no firm D call. This CDR3 has 13 amino acids. CDR1 and CDR2 (germline): SGDLS, YYNGEE. The V end was cut by 7 bases, the J end by 4 bases, with 12 bases between. The CDR3 here is CASRIPPYNEQFF. The CDR3 DNA reads TGTGCCAGCCGAATTCCTCCATACAATGAGCAGTTCTTC.

The chain uses TRBV6-5 and TRBJ2-1; the match to TRBD2 covers 7 bases. In germline, CDR1 is MNHEY, CDR2 SVGAGI. CDR3 length: 13 residues. V shed 4 bases, J shed 5 bases, and the junction held 2 bases outside the gene matches. The CDR3 loop reads CASSFAGDNEQFF. The DNA of the CDR3 is TGTGCCAGCAGTTTCGCGGGGGACAATGAGCAGTTCTTC.

There are a few counts of this clone. The chain employs TRBV18 and TRBJ1-2, with 8 bases matching TRBD1. CDR3 length: 13 residues. The V gene's germline CDR1 is KGHSH and CDR2 LQKENI. J gave up 4 bases and V 5 bases, and 3 bases lay outside the gene matches. The DNA for the CDR3 is TGTGCCAGCTCAACAGGGGGGGCCTATGGCTACACCTTC. Translation: CASSTGGAYGYTF.

This sequence joins TRBV12-3 or TRBV12-4 and TRBJ2-3; D is ambiguous. V shed 3 bases and J shed 8 bases, with 12 bases lying between them. The CDR3 sequence is 13 residues long. CDR3 nucleotide sequence: TGTGCCAGCAGTTTGTTTACCCCGGGTACGCAGTATTTT. Its translation is CASSLFTPGTQYF.

The gene calls are TRBV2 and TRBJ1-3; TRBD1 agrees at 7 bases. V lost 2 bases and J lost 8; bases outside the gene matches: 6. The CDR3 is made up of 14 amino acids. Germline V lookup: CDR1 SNHLY, CDR2 FYNNEI. Written as DNA, the CDR3 is TGTGCCAGCAGTGAAACGGCAGGGGGAGACACCATATATTTT. Protein: CASSETAGGDTIYF.

This CDR3 reads CASSLRGAFGWEQFF. DNA for the CDR3: TGTGCCAGCAGTTTGAGGGGGGCCTTTGGTTGGGAGCAGTTCTTC. The chain is built from TRBV28 and TRBJ2-1; D possibly uses TRBD1 or TRBD2 (6 bases each). The CDR3 extends over 15 amino acids. CDR1 and CDR2 from the germline V gene are MDHEN and SYDVKM. The ends were cut back, 3 bases at V and 10 bases at J, with 19 bases in the middle.